The present T cell receptor (beta chain) was sequenced within a study of T cells after yellow fever vaccination. In germline, CDR1 is SGHNT, CDR2 YYREEE (reference sequence). Trimming took off 1 base at V and 10 bases at J, with 15 bases between the two ends. CDR3 length: 14 residues. In TCRdb, the 5' RACE reads were re-called with MiXCR into one record per CDR3 protein. There are around 350,000 distinct CDR3 sequences in the sample; over 5% occur only once, and about 15% lies in the top ten. This clonotype appeared a few times. The chain carries TRBV5-4 and TRBJ2-1; no clear D. The receptor's source is a man younger than 40 who received the YFV17D yellow fever vaccine. The sample in question was PBMCs, obtained 5 days after the yellow fever booster vaccination. The CDR3 spells CASSLFTGDNEQFF. In DNA form, the CDR3 reads TGTGCCAGCAGCTTGTTTACCGGCGATAACGAGCAGTTCTTC.